This T cell receptor beta chain was captured in a study of T cells in Graves' hyperthyroidism and ophthalmopathy. In this sample, this clonotype turned up many times. For the diagnoses, clinical symptoms, serum thyroxine and TRAb, thyroid ultrasound and orbital computed tomography were used. RNA transcripts served as the template for amplifying TCR beta CDR3 regions. HTBI primers drove first-round RT-PCR of the TCR CDR3. MiXCR, run by TCRdb on the multiplex PCR reads, gives a single entry per CDR3 protein. This sample carries more than 350,000 distinct CDR3 sequences, 13% to 15% of them seen once, and the ten largest clones take about 20%. The receptor's source is a woman between 25 and 40 years old with Graves' ophthalmopathy. The specimen sequenced was blood.

The CDR3, as DNA: TGTGCCAGCAGCTTAATCGACGTTTACGAGCAGTACTTC. It codes for CASSLIDVYEQYF. The rearrangement links TRBV7-2 to TRBJ2-7; no definite D call. The CDR3 sequence is 13 residues long. The ends were cut back, 2 bases at V and 4 bases at J, with 9 bases in the middle. CDR1 SGHTA and CDR2 FQGNSA come from the germline V gene.